This T cell receptor beta chain was sequenced during a study of TIL therapy for anti-PD-1-resistant metastatic lung cancer. About the research overall: Tumor harvest preceded PD-1/PD-L1 blockade, followed by nivolumab treatment. Several tumors were EGFR-mutant and two were ALK-rearranged.

Study-wide findings and caveats: The baseline peripheral repertoire was partially replaced by infused TIL clonotypes that later decayed.

The libraries were made with immunoSEQ v3. TCRdb's table, derived via immunoSEQ multiplex PCR, lists solely in-frame clones and lacks some. The repertoire includes over 15,000 clones, around 68% of them detected once, and 35% to 40% sits in the top ten. Trimming took 5 bases from V and 6 from J, leaving 8 bases between them. The CDR3 loop spans 11 amino acids. Germline loops: CDR1 SEHNR, CDR2 FQNEAQ (reference sequence). Concerning this clone: Its antigen is not identified.

Time point in this sample: pre-treatment sample, taken before nivolumab and TIL therapy. The source of this sequence is a person aged 25 to 85 with non-small cell lung cancer. Sequences were derived from blood, sampled at baseline. The genes are TRBV7-9 and TRBJ2-7; D perhaps matches TRBD1 (6 bases). The CDR3 reads CASSQGGEQYF. As DNA, the CDR3 is TGTGCCAGCAGCCAAGGGGGCGAGCAGTACTTC. Full variable domain (outside the CDR3, taken from reference TRBV7-9 and TRBJ2-7): DTGVSQNPRHKITKRGQNVTFRCDPISEHNRLYWYRQTLGQGPEFLTYFQNEAQLEKSRLLSDRFSAERPKGSFSTLEIQRTEQGDSAMYLCASSQGGEQYFGPGTRLTVT.